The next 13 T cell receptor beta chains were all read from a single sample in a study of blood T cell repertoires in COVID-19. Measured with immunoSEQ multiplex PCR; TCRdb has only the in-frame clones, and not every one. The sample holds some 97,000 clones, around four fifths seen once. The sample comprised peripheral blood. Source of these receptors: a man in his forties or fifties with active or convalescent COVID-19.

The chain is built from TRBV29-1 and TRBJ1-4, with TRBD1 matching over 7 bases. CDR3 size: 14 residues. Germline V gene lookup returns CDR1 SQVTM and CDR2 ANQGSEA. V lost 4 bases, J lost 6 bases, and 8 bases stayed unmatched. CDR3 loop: CSVADRAVDEKLFF. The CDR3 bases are TGCAGCGTTGCCGACAGGGCTGTGGATGAAAAACTGTTTTTT.

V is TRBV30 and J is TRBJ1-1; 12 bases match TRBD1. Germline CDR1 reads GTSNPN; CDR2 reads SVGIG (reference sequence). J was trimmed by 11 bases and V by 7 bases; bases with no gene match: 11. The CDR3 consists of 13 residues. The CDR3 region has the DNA TGTGCCTTGGCACGGGACAGGGGGCATGGGGCTTTCTTT. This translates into CALARDRGHGAFF.

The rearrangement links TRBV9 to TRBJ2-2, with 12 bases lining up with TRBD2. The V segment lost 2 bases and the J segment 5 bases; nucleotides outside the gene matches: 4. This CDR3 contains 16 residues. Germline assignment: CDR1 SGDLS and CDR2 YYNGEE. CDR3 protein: CASSVGLAGLTGELFF. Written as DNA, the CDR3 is TGTGCCAGCAGCGTGGGACTAGCGGGTTTGACCGGGGAGCTGTTTTTT. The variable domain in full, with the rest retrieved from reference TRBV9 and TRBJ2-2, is DSGVTQTPKHLITATGQRVTLRCSPRSGDLSVYWYQQSLDQGLQFLIQYYNGEERAKGNILERFSAQQFPDLHSELNLSSLELGDSALYFCASSVGLAGLTGELFFGEGSRLTVL.

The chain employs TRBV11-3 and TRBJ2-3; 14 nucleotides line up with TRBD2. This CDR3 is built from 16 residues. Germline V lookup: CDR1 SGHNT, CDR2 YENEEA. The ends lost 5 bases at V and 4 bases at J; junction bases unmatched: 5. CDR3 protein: CASSPRTSGRSDTQYF. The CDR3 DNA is TGTGCCAGCAGCCCTAGGACTAGCGGGAGGTCAGATACGCAGTATTTT.

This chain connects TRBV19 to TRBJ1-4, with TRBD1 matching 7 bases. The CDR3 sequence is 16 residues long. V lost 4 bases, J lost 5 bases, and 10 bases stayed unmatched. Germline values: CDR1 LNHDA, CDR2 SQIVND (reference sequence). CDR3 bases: TGTGCCAGTAGTACCCTCCAGACAGGGAGAAATGAAAAACTGTTTTTT. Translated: CASSTLQTGRNEKLFF.

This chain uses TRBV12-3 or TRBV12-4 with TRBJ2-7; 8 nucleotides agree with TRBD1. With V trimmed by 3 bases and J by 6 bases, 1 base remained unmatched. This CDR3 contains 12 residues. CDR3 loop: CASSLTGVEQYF. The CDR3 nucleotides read TGTGCCAGCAGTTTGACAGGGGTCGAGCAGTACTTC.

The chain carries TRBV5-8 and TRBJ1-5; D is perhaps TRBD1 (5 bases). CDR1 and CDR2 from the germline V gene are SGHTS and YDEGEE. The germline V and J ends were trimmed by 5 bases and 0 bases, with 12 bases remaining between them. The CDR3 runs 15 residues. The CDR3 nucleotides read TGTGCCAGCAGACACGACAGCCATAGCAATCAGCCCCAGCATTTT. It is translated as CASRHDSHSNQPQHF.

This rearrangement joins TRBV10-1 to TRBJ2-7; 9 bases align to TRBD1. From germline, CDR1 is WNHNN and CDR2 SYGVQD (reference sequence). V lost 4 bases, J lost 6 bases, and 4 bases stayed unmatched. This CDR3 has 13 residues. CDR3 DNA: TGCGCCAGCAGTGTGACAGGGGGGAGCGAGCAGTACTTC. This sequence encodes CASSVTGGSEQYF.

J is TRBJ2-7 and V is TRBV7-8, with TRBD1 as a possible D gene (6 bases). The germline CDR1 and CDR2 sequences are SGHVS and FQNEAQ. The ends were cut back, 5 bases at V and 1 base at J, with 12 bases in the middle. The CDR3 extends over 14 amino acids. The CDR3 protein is CASSPRDISYEQYF. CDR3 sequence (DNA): TGTGCCAGCAGCCCTCGGGACATATCCTACGAGCAGTACTTC.

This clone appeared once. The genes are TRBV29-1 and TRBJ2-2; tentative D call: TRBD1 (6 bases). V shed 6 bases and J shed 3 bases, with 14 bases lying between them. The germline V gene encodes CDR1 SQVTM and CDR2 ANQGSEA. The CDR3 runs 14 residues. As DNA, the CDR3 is TGCAGCGTAAGAACAGGGACATACACCGGGGAGCTGTTTTTT. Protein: CSVRTGTYTGELFF.

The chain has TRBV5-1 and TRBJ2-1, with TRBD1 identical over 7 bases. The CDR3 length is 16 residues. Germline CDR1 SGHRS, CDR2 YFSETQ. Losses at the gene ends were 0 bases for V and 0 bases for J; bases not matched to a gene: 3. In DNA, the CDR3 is TGCGCCAGCAGCTTGGCCGCAGGGGGCTCCTACAATGAGCAGTTCTTC. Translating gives CASSLAAGGSYNEQFF.

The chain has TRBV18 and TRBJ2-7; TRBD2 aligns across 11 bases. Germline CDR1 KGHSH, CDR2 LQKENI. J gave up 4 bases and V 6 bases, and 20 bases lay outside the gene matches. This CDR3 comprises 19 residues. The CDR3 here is CASSLGGAASGRKGYEQYF. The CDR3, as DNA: TGTGCCAGCTCGCTCGGAGGGGCGGCTAGCGGGAGGAAAGGGTACGAGCAGTACTTC.

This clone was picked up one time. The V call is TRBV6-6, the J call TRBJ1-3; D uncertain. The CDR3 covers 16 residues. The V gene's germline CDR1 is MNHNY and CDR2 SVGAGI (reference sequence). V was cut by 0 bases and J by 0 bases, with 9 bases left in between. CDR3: CASSYSMESSGNTIYF. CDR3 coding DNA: TGTGCCAGCAGTTACTCGATGGAGAGCTCTGGAAACACCATATATTTT.